A selection of T cell receptor beta chains follows, all from one sample in a study of T-cell memory formation after mild COVID-19. One entry per CDR3 protein, called by TCRdb with MiXCR from the 5' RACE reads. Found here are hundreds of thousands of distinct CDR3 sequences, about a sixth of them singletons; the top ten hold approximately 12%. Specimen: PBMCs or a T cell subset sorted from them (not recorded which). Receptors originate from an adult woman who had mild COVID-19 (a few samples of this study predate the infection). Cell type and time point are not known. The CDR3 runs from the conserved cysteine through the conserved F or W. D genes are given only for firm matches. Some rows mark clone size as missing; the rest say once, few, many or name a class of expanded clone.

J | D | V | size | CDR3 | DNA
TRBJ1-5 | TRBD1 | TRBV20-1 | few | CSARDLGQGSQHF | TGCAGTGCTAGGGACTTGGGACAGGGATCGCAGCATTTT
TRBJ2-5 | NA | TRBV7-9 | NA | CASSPRTGWEETQYF | TGTGCCAGCAGCCCCCGAACAGGGTGGGAAGAGACCCAGTACTTC
TRBJ2-5 | NA | TRBV18 | NA | CASSPQGIETQYF | TGTGCCAGCTCACCCCAGGGTATAGAGACCCAGTACTTC
TRBJ2-5 | TRBD1 | TRBV7-2 | few | CASSNRGAETQYF | TGTGCCAGCAGCAACAGGGGAGCAGAGACCCAGTACTTC
TRBJ2-3 | TRBD2 | TRBV12-3/TRBV12-4 | NA | CASSLPGLAGVTDTQYF | TGTGCCAGCAGTTTACCCGGACTAGCGGGAGTCACAGATACGCAGTATTTT
TRBJ2-1 | NA | TRBV24-1 | NA | CATSEENNEQFF | TGTGCCACCAGTGAGGAGAACAATGAGCAGTTCTTC
TRBJ2-2 | TRBD1 | TRBV5-1 | few | CASSLTGGTSGELFF | TGCGCCAGCAGCTTGACAGGGGGGACGAGCGGGGAGCTGTTTTTT
TRBJ2-7 | NA | TRBV7-9 | many | CASSLTGSKDEQYF | TGTGCCAGCAGCTTGACAGGCTCTAAGGACGAGCAGTACTTC
TRBJ2-3 | NA | TRBV15 | many | CATSLLTDTQYF | TGTGCCACCAGTCTGCTCACAGATACGCAGTATTTT
TRBJ1-1 | NA | TRBV20-1 | NA | CSATRRMGTEAFF | TGCAGTGCGACCCGACGGATGGGCACTGAAGCTTTCTTT
TRBJ2-5 | TRBD2 | TRBV6-2/TRBV6-3 | few | CASSYSAGTSGSAETQYF | TGTGCCAGCAGTTACTCTGCCGGGACTAGCGGGAGTGCGGAGACCCAGTACTTC
TRBJ1-2 | TRBD1 | TRBV7-2 | NA | CASSVDRGRYGYTF | TGTGCCAGCAGCGTCGACAGGGGGCGGTATGGCTACACCTTC
TRBJ2-2 | NA | TRBV18 | few | CASSPLGSFTGELFF | TGTGCCAGCTCACCGTTGGGGAGCTTCACCGGGGAGCTGTTTTTT
TRBJ1-1 | NA | TRBV7-6 | few | CASSQGEAEAFF | TGTGCCAGCAGCCAGGGAGAGGCTGAAGCTTTCTTT
TRBJ2-1 | NA | TRBV7-2 | NA | CASSAVTTEQFF | TGTGCCAGCAGTGCTGTCACCACTGAGCAGTTCTTC
TRBJ2-7 | TRBD2 | TRBV5-1 | NA | CASSLRGGAGAYEQYF | TGCGCCAGCAGCTTGAGAGGGGGAGCGGGAGCATACGAGCAGTACTTC
TRBJ2-5 | TRBD1 | TRBV7-2 | few | CASSPGQGGSQETQYF | TGTGCCAGCAGCCCCGGACAGGGGGGATCCCAAGAGACCCAGTACTTC
TRBJ2-7 | TRBD2 | TRBV9 | few | CASSTNSGTYEQYF | TGTGCCAGCAGCACGAATAGCGGGACGTACGAGCAGTACTTC
TRBJ2-1 | TRBD2 | TRBV7-3 | many | CASSPVAGGAYNEQFF | TGTGCCAGCAGCCCCGTAGCGGGAGGCGCCTACAATGAGCAGTTCTTC
TRBJ1-5 | TRBD1 | TRBV12-3/TRBV12-4 | few | CASSLDRGLQPQHF | TGTGCCAGCAGTTTGGACAGGGGGCTCCAGCCCCAGCATTTT
TRBJ2-5 | TRBD2 | TRBV5-4 | many | CASTTSGSETQYF | TGTGCCAGCACGACTAGCGGGAGTGAGACCCAGTACTTC
TRBJ2-1 | NA | TRBV6-5 | NA | CASKGNHYNEQFF | TGTGCCAGCAAAGGGAACCATTACAATGAGCAGTTCTTC
TRBJ2-5 | NA | TRBV20-1 | many | CSARVAGRETQYF | TGCAGTGCTAGAGTCGCCGGGAGAGAGACCCAGTACTTC
TRBJ1-2 | TRBD1 | TRBV30 | NA | CACPSEGALRGYGYTF | TGTGCCTGCCCCTCGGAGGGGGCACTTAGGGGCTATGGCTACACCTTC
TRBJ2-7 | NA | TRBV10-3 | few | CAISTGTLGAYEQYF | TGTGCCATCAGTACCGGGACACTCGGGGCCTACGAGCAGTACTTC
TRBJ2-5 | TRBD2 | TRBV7-8 | many | CASSLSGGIAETQYF | TGTGCCAGCAGCTTGAGCGGGGGTATCGCAGAGACCCAGTACTTC
TRBJ1-4 | NA | TRBV25-1 | few | CASSEPSKGDEKLFF | TGTGCCAGCAGTGAACCGTCCAAAGGCGATGAAAAACTGTTTTTT
TRBJ1-6 | NA | TRBV15 | few | CATSVDMTDTNSPLHF | TGTGCCACCAGCGTGGACATGACGGACACGAATTCACCCCTCCACTTT
TRBJ2-3 | NA | TRBV29-1 | few | CSVEGRLNTDTQYF | TGCAGCGTTGAAGGACGGCTTAACACAGATACGCAGTATTTT
TRBJ2-3 | NA | TRBV2 | few | CASSEMGTGTDTQYF | TGTGCCAGCAGTGAGATGGGGACGGGCACAGATACGCAGTATTTT
TRBJ1-2 | NA | TRBV6-1 | NA | CASSEETPYLSYGYTF | TGTGCCAGCAGTGAAGAAACTCCGTACCTTTCCTATGGCTACACCTTC
TRBJ1-6 | NA | TRBV12-3/TRBV12-4 | few | CASRDLVGGSPLHF | TGTGCCAGCAGGGACCTGGTTGGGGGTTCACCCCTCCACTTT